This passage covers 7 T cell receptor beta chains from one sample sequenced in a study of blood T cells in healthy people across ages. For the second PCR, which ran for about 7 to 11 cycles, a sample-barcoded 5' primer and a J-beta primer mix were used. TCRdb reanalysed the 5' RACE reads using MiXCR and keeps one entry per CDR3 protein. The sample has about 1.4 million distinct CDR3 sequences; roughly 64% are singletons. The sample was blood. These receptor sequences come from a man between 18 and 29 years old in good health.

V is TRBV20-1 and J is TRBJ1-1, with D unresolved. The CDR3 is 16 residues long. Germline CDR1 reads DFQATT; CDR2 reads SNEGSKA (reference sequence). Trimming removed 0 bases at V and 5 bases at J, with 19 bases between. The CDR3 region is CSARDGKGPPWTEAFF. The CDR3 DNA sequence: TGCAGTGCTAGAGATGGGAAGGGTCCTCCTTGGACTGAAGCTTTCTTT.

The rearrangement joins TRBV7-8 to TRBJ1-2; 7 bases fit TRBD1. The CDR3 is 16 amino acids. Germline lookup yields CDR1 SGHVS and CDR2 FQNEAQ. The V segment lost 5 bases and the J segment 2 bases; nucleotides outside the gene matches: 11. The CDR3 here is CASSPYAWDRNYGYTF. CDR3 nucleotides: TGTGCCAGCAGCCCATACGCTTGGGACAGAAACTATGGCTACACCTTC.

The chain combines TRBV6-1 with TRBJ1-5, with a tentative D call TRBD1 (5 bases). Germline assignment: CDR1 MNHNS and CDR2 SASEGT. Trimming took off 3 bases at V and 5 bases at J, with 11 bases between the two ends. The CDR3 totals 14 residues. CDR3 nucleotides: TGTGCCAGCAGTGACGGGGGGAACCATCAGCCCCAGCATTTT. It yields the protein CASSDGGNHQPQHF.

This sequence joins TRBV7-6 and TRBJ2-1; 8 nucleotides match TRBD1. With 1 base clipped from V and 5 bases from J, the junction kept 13 bases outside the gene matches. Germline CDR1 SGHVS, CDR2 FNYEAQ. This CDR3 comprises 18 residues. CDR3 DNA: TGTGCCAGCAGCTTAGTATACGCGGGACAGGCAGCCAACAATGAGCAGTTCTTC. Its protein is CASSLVYAGQAANNEQFF.

The chain links TRBV3-1 to TRBJ2-7; D is uncertain. Trimming stripped 6 bases from V and 7 bases from J, with 22 bases between. Germline CDR1 reads LGHDT; CDR2 reads YNNKEL (reference sequence). The CDR3 runs 15 residues. CDR3 sequence reads: CASRGNGSQPNEQYF. CDR3 bases: TGTGCCAGCAGGGGCAATGGTAGCCAACCAAATGAGCAGTACTTC.

This clonotype was recorded only once. The chain uses TRBV5-1 and TRBJ2-3; 7 bases line up with TRBD1. In germline, CDR1 is SGHRS, CDR2 YFSETQ. V lost 5 bases to trimming and J lost 2 bases; unmatched junction nucleotides: 5. The CDR3 contains 14 residues. Here the CDR3 DNA reads TGCGCCAGCAGGGAAACAGGGGCCACAGATACGCAGTATTTT. Its translation is CASRETGATDTQYF.

The chain uses TRBV18 and TRBJ2-7; D gene unclear. The CDR3 consists of 13 residues. V shed 1 base and J shed 2 bases, with 6 bases lying between them. CDR1 KGHSH and CDR2 LQKENI come from the germline V gene. Here the CDR3 DNA reads TGTGCCAGCTCACCACAAAACCCCTACGAGCAGTACTTC. Residues: CASSPQNPYEQYF.